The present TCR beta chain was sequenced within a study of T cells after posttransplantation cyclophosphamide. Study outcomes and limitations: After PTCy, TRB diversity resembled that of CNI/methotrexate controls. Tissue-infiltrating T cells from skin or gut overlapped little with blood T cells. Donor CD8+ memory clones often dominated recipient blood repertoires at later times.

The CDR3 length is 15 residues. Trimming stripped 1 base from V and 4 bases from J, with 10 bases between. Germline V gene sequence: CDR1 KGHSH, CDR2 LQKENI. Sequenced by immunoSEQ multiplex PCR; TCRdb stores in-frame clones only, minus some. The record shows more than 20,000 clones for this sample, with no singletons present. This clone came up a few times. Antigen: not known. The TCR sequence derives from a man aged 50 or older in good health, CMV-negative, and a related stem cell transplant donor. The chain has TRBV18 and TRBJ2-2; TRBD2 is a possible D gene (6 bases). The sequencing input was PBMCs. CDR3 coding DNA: TGTGCCAGCTCACCACTGCTAGCGACCACCGGGGAGCTGTTTTTT. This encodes CASSPLLATTGELFF.